These 17 T cell receptor beta chains were sequenced from one sample in a study of blood T cell repertoires in COVID-19. Clones were sequenced by immunoSEQ multiplex PCR, and TCRdb holds only the in-frame ones, with some missing. The sample lists some 120,000 clones; just over 75% were seen once. What was sequenced was peripheral blood. Receptors were obtained from a human donor in a cohort sampled during active COVID-19.

The rearrangement joins TRBV3-1 (or the pseudogene TRBV3-2) to TRBJ2-7; D possibly corresponds to TRBD2 (5 bases). CDR3 length: 15 amino acids. The germline gives CDR1 LGHDT, CDR2 YNNKEL (reference sequence). Trimming removed 3 bases at V and 1 base at J, with 13 bases between. CDR3 in DNA: TGTGCCAGCAGCCAGGGCGGACTCTTATCCTACGAGCAGTACTTC. Translating it yields CASSQGGLLSYEQYF.

This clone occurred a few times. The chain combines TRBV20-1 with TRBJ2-1; D possibly corresponds to TRBD1 (6 bases). CDR1 and CDR2 (germline): DFQATT, SNEGSKA (reference sequence). V was trimmed by 8 bases and J by 10 bases, leaving 15 bases between them. The CDR3 has 11 residues. The CDR3 DNA reads as TGCAGTTTACTTTCCGGGACAGAGCAGTTCTTC. Amino acid sequence: CSLLSGTEQFF.

This clone occurred a few times. The gene calls are TRBV20-1 and TRBJ2-5, with a tentative D call TRBD2 (5 bases). The CDR3 extends over 14 amino acids. Germline V CDR1 and CDR2: DFQATT, SNEGSKA (reference sequence). V lost 3 bases and J lost 4, with 15 bases in between. DNA for the CDR3: TGCAGTGCTAGTAAAGCGGCTGGGAGAGAGACCCAGTACTTC. Amino acid sequence: CSASKAAGRETQYF.

The chain is built from TRBV5-5 and TRBJ2-1; no firm D call. The CDR3 spans 12 residues. Germline CDR1 reads SGHKS; CDR2 reads YYEKEE (reference sequence). Trimming left V 4 bases short and J 6 bases short, with 8 bases between. CDR3 DNA sequence: TGTGCCAGCAGCAACACAGCCAATGAGCAGTTCTTC. Amino acid sequence: CASSNTANEQFF.

The chain recombines TRBV15 with TRBJ1-6; tentative D call: TRBD1 (5 bases). CDR1 LNHNV and CDR2 YYDKDF come from the germline V gene (reference sequence). The ends were cut back, 0 bases at V and 8 bases at J, with 11 bases in the middle. CDR3 size: 15 residues. CDR3 coding DNA: TGTGCCACCAGCAGAGAATACAGGAAAGATTCACCCCTCCACTTT. It specifies CATSREYRKDSPLHF.

The chain carries TRBV9 and TRBJ2-5; possible D gene TRBD1, 6 bases. Germline loops: CDR1 SGDLS, CDR2 YYNGEE. The ends were cut back, 0 bases at V and 2 bases at J, with 20 bases in the middle. The CDR3 loop spans 18 amino acids. Here the CDR3 reads CASSVGQVAGSPQETQYF. The CDR3 bases are TGTGCCAGCAGCGTAGGACAGGTCGCTGGGTCTCCACAAGAGACCCAGTACTTC. The whole variable domain, filled in from reference TRBV9 and TRBJ2-5, reads DSGVTQTPKHLITATGQRVTLRCSPRSGDLSVYWYQQSLDQGLQFLIQYYNGEERAKGNILERFSAQQFPDLHSELNLSSLELGDSALYFCASSVGQVAGSPQETQYFGPGTRLLVL.

The gene calls are TRBV3-1 (or the pseudogene TRBV3-2) and TRBJ2-7; 8 bases agree with TRBD2. The CDR3 extends over 15 amino acids. Germline V lookup: CDR1 LGHDT, CDR2 YNNKEL (reference sequence). The ends lost 4 bases at V and 6 bases at J; junction bases unmatched: 11. CDR3 in amino acids: CASSPNANGGGEQYF. Here the CDR3 DNA reads TGTGCCAGCAGCCCTAACGCTAACGGGGGGGGCGAGCAGTACTTC.

This clone appeared once. V gene TRBV2 combines with J gene TRBJ2-1; weak D call: TRBD1 (6 bases). V lost 1 base, J lost 7 bases, and 8 bases lay in between. The CDR3 sequence is 13 residues long. CDR1 is SNHLY, CDR2 FYNNEI, per germline. This CDR3 reads CASSEERGNEQFF. CDR3 in DNA: TGTGCCAGCAGTGAAGAAAGGGGGAATGAGCAGTTCTTC.

The genes are TRBV5-1 and TRBJ1-5; no reliable D call. This CDR3 has 15 residues. The V gene's germline CDR1 is SGHRS and CDR2 YFSETQ. Between the trimmed V and J ends, which lost 3 bases and 2 bases, there was a span of 12 bases. This CDR3 is CASSSGGSGNQPQHF. CDR3 coding DNA: TGCGCCAGCAGCTCTGGAGGTTCAGGCAATCAGCCCCAGCATTTT.

This sequence joins TRBV2 and TRBJ1-1, with D maybe TRBD1 (6 bases). The CDR3 is 13 amino acids. With 10 bases removed from V and 1 base from J, the gap between germline ends came to 13 bases. CDR1 is SNHLY and CDR2 is FYNNEI in the germline V gene. The CDR3 reads CANQQGRNTEAFF. The CDR3 region has the DNA TGTGCCAACCAACAGGGCAGGAACACTGAAGCTTTCTTT.

The chain combines TRBV27 with TRBJ2-7; D is perhaps TRBD2 (6 bases). Germline V gene lookup returns CDR1 MNHEY and CDR2 SMNVEV (reference sequence). Trimming removed 2 bases at V and 3 bases at J, with 11 bases between. The CDR3 runs 14 residues. The CDR3 sequence is CASSLSGEDYEQYF. DNA for the CDR3: TGTGCCAGCAGTTTAAGTGGGGAGGACTACGAGCAGTACTTC.

This rearrangement joins TRBV19 to TRBJ2-1, with D perhaps TRBD1 (6 bases). Germline CDR1 and CDR2: LNHDA and SQIVND (reference sequence). Deletions cut 0 bases from V and 5 bases from J, with 8 bases between. The CDR3 runs to 14 residues. The CDR3 coding sequence is TGTGCCAGTAGTATAGAGGCAGGGGACAATGAGCAGTTCTTC. This encodes CASSIEAGDNEQFF.

The chain recombines TRBV24-1 with TRBJ2-5; 7 bases are shared with TRBD2. V shed 3 bases and J 5 bases; nucleotides not matched to a gene: 2. Germline-derived CDR1 and CDR2 are KGHDR and SFDVKD. The CDR3 loop spans 13 amino acids. CDR3 loop: CATSDGGEETQYF. The CDR3 DNA follows: TGTGCCACCAGTGATGGGGGGGAGGAGACCCAGTACTTC.

The chain employs TRBV4-2 and TRBJ2-5; perhaps TRBD1 as D (6 bases). Germline V CDR1 and CDR2: LGHNA, YNFKEQ. Trimming cost V 0 bases and J 6 bases, with 14 bases left between them. There are 15 residues in the CDR3. Written as DNA, the CDR3 is TGTGCCAGCAGCCAAGATATCGACAGGACGAAGACCCAGTACTTC. It codes for CASSQDIDRTKTQYF.

The sample holds a few counts of this clone. Within the sample, other DNA sequences also encode this same CDR3. V gene TRBV5-4 combines with J gene TRBJ2-3; 10 nucleotides match TRBD1. V lost 4 bases, J lost 2 bases, and 4 bases stayed unmatched. Per germline, CDR1 SGHNT and CDR2 YYREEE (reference sequence). The CDR3 contains 15 residues. CDR3 nucleotide sequence: TGTGCCAGCAGCCTCGACAGGGGGCACACAGATACGCAGTATTTT. The encoded protein is CASSLDRGHTDTQYF.

The sample holds a few counts of this clone. The rearrangement links TRBV7-2 to TRBJ2-2; no clear D. V dropped 5 bases and J dropped 8 bases, with 9 bases sitting between them. The CDR3 covers 12 residues. Germline assignment: CDR1 SGHTA and CDR2 FQGNSA. The chain's CDR3 is CASSPSTGELFF. CDR3 sequence (DNA): TGTGCCAGCAGCCCCAGTACGGGGGAGCTGTTTTTT.

V is TRBV28 and J is TRBJ2-7; 8 bases fit TRBD1. The V and J ends lost 10 bases and 3 bases, in that order; junction bases with no gene match: 8. The CDR3 length is 13 residues. CDR1 and CDR2 from the germline V gene are MDHEN and SYDVKM. CDR3 DNA sequence: TGTGCCATCTCGGACAGGGACCTCTACGAGCAGTACTTC. Protein: CAISDRDLYEQYF.